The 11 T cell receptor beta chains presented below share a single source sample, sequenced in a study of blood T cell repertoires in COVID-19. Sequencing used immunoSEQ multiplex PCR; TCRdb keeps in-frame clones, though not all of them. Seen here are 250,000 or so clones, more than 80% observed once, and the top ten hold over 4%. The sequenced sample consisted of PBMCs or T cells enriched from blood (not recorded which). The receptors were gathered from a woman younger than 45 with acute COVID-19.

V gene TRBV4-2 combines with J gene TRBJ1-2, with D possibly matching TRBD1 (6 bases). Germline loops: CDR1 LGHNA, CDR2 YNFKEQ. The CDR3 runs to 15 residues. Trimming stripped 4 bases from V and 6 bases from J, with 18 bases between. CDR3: CASSRSMGQGDGYTF. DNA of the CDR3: TGTGCCAGCAGCCGATCGATGGGACAAGGAGATGGCTACACCTTC.

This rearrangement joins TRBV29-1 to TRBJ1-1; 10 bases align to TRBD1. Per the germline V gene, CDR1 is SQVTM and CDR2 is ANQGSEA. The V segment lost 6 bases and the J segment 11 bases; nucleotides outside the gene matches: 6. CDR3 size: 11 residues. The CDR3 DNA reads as TGCAGCGTCCCCGGGACAGGGGTGGCTTTCTTT. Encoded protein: CSVPGTGVAFF.

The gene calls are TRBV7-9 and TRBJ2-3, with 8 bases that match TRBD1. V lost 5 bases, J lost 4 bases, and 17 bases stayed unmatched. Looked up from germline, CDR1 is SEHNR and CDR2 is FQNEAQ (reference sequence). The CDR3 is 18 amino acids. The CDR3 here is CASSPRTGYVAAADTQYF. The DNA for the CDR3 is TGTGCCAGCAGCCCTCGGACAGGGTACGTAGCGGCCGCAGATACGCAGTATTTT.

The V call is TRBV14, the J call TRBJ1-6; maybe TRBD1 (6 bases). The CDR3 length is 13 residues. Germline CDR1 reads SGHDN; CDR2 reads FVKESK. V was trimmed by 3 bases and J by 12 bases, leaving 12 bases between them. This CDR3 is CASSQKQGGPLHF. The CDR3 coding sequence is TGTGCCAGCAGCCAGAAACAGGGTGGACCCCTCCACTTT.

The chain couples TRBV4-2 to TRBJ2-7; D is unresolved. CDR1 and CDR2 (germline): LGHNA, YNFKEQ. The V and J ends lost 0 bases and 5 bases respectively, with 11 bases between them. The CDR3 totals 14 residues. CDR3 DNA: TGTGCCAGCAGCCAAGACAGTCCCTTGGACGAGCAGTACTTC. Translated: CASSQDSPLDEQYF.

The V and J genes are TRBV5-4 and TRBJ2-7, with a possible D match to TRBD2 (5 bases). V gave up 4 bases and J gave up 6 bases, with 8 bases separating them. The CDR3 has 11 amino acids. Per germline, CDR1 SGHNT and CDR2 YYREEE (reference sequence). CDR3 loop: CASSAGSEQYF. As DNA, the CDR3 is TGTGCCAGCAGCGCGGGCAGCGAGCAGTACTTC. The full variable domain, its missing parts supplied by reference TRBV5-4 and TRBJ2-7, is ETGVTQSPTHLIKTRGQQVTLRCSSQSGHNTVSWYQQALGQGPQFIFQYYREEENGRGNFPPRFSGLQFPNYSSELNVNALELDDSALYLCASSAGSEQYFGPGTRLTVT.

CDR3 residues: CASSLGWEGPRVYTF. In DNA form, the CDR3 reads TGTGCCAGCAGCTTAGGGTGGGAGGGGCCGCGAGTCTACACCTTC. The V call is TRBV7-2, the J call TRBJ1-2, with D perhaps TRBD1 (5 bases). This CDR3 has 15 amino acids. From germline, CDR1 is SGHTA and CDR2 FQGNSA. Trimming took off 1 base at V and 10 bases at J, with 19 bases between the two ends.

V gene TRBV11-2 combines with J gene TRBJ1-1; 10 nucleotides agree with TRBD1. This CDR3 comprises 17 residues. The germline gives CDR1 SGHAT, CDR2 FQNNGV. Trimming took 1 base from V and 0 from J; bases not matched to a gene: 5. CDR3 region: CASSLGGQGLLNTEAFF. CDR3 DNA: TGTGCCAGCAGCTTAGGGGGACAGGGGCTCCTGAACACTGAAGCTTTCTTT.

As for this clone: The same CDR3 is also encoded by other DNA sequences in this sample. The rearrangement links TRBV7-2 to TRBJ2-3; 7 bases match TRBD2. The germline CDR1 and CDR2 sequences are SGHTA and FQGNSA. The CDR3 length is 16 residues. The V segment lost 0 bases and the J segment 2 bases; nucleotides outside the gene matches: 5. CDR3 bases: TGTGCCAGCAGCTTAGCATCCAGCGGGAACACAGATACGCAGTATTTT. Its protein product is CASSLASSGNTDTQYF.

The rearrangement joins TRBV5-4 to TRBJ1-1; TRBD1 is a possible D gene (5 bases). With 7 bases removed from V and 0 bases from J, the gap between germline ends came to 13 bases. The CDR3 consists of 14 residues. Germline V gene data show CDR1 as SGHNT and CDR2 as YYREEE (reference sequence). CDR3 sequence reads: CASSQTEMNTEAFF. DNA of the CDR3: TGTGCCAGCTCCCAGACAGAGATGAACACTGAAGCTTTCTTT.

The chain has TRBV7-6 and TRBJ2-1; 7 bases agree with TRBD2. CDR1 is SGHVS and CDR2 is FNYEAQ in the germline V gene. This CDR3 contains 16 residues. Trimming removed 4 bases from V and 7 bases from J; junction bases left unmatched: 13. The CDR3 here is CASSSPLREPSNEQFF. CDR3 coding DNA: TGTGCCAGCAGCTCCCCTTTGCGGGAGCCGTCGAATGAGCAGTTCTTC.